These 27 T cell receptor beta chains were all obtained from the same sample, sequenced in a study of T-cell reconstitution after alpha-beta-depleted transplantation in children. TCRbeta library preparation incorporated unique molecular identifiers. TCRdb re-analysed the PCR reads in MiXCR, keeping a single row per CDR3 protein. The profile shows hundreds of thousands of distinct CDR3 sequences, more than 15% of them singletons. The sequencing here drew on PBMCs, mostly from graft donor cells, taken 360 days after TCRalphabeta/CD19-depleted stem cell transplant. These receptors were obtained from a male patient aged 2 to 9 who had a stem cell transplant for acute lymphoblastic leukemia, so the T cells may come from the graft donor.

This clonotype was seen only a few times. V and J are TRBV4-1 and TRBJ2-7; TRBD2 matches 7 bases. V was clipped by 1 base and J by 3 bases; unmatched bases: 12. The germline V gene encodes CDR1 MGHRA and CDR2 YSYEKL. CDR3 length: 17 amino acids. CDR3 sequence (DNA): TGCGCCAGCAGCCAAGCCGGGGCGGGACTAAGGGACTACGAGCAGTACTTC. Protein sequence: CASSQAGAGLRDYEQYF.

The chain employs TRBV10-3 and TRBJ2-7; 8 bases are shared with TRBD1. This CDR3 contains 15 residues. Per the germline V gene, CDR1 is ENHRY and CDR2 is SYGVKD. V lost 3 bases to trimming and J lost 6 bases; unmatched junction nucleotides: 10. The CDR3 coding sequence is TGTGCCATCAGTGACCCAACACAGGGGGGCAGCGAGCAGTACTTC. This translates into CAISDPTQGGSEQYF.

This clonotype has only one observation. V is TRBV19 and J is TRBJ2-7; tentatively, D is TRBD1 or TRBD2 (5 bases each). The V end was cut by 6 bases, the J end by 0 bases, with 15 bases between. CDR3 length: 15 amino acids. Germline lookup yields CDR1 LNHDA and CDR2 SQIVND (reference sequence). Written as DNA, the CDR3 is TGTGCCAGTAGCGACCTCCGGGACCTCTCCTACGAGCAGTACTTC. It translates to CASSDLRDLSYEQYF. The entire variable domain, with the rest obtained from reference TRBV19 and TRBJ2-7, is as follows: DGGITQSPKYLFRKEGQNVTLSCEQNLNHDAMYWYRQDPGQGLRLIYYSQIVNDFQKGDIAEGYSVSREKKESFPLTVTSAQKNPTAFYLCASSDLRDLSYEQYFGPGTRLTVT.

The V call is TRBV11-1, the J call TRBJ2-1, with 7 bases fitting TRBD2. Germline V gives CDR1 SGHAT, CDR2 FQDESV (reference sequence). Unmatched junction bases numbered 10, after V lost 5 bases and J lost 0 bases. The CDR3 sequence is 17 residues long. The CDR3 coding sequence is TGTGCCAGCAGCGGGCTAAAGGGACTAACCTCCTACAATGAGCAGTTCTTC. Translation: CASSGLKGLTSYNEQFF.

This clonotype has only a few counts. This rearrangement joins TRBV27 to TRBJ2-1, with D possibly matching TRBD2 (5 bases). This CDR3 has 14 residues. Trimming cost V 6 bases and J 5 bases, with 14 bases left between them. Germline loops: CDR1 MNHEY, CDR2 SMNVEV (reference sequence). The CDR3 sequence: CASRERETDNEQFF. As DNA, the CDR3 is TGTGCCAGCAGAGAGAGGGAGACGGACAATGAGCAGTTCTTC.

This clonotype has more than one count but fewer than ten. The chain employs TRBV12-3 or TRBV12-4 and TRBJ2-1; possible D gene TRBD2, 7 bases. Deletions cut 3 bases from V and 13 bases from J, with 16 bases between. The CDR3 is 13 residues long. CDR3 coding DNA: TGTGCCAGCAGTTTCTTCCTGCGGGGGCCTCAGTTCTTC. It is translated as CASSFFLRGPQFF.

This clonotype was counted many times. CDR3 sequence reads: CATVPGGASDTQYF. CDR3 coding DNA: TGTGCCACGGTCCCAGGGGGCGCGTCCGATACGCAGTATTTT. This chain uses TRBV10-3 with TRBJ2-3; TRBD1 agrees at 8 bases. With V trimmed by 10 bases and J by 6 bases, 12 bases remained unmatched. This CDR3 has 14 residues. The germline gives CDR1 ENHRY, CDR2 SYGVKD.

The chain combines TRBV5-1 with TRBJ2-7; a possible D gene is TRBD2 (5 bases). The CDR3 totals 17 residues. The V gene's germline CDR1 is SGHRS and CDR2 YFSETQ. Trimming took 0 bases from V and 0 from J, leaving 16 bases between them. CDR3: CASSLARPITSSYEQYF. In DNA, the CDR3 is TGCGCCAGCAGCTTGGCCCGCCCGATAACTAGCTCCTACGAGCAGTACTTC.

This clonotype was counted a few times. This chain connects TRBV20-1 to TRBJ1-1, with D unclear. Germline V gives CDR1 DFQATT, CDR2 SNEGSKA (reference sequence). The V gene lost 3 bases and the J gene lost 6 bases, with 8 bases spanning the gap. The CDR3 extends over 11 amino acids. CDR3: CSARPSAEAFF. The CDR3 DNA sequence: TGCAGTGCTAGGCCCAGCGCTGAAGCTTTCTTT.

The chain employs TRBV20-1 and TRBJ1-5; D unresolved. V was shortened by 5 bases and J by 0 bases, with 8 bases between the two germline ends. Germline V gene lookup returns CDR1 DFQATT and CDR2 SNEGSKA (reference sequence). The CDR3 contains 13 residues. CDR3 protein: CSADGGSNQPQHF. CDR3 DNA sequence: TGCAGTGCTGATGGTGGTAGCAATCAGCCCCAGCATTTT.

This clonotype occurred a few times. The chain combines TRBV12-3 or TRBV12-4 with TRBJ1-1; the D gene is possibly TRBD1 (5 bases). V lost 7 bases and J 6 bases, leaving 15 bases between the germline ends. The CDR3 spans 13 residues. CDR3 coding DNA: TGTGCCAGCAAAACCTCAGGGTCTCCTGAAGCTTTCTTT. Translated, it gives CASKTSGSPEAFF.

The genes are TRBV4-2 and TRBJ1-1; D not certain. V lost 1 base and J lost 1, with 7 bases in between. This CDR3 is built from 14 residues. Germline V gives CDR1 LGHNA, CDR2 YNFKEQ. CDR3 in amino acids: CASSQVNKNTEAFF. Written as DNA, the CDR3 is TGTGCCAGCAGCCAAGTAAACAAGAACACTGAAGCTTTCTTT.

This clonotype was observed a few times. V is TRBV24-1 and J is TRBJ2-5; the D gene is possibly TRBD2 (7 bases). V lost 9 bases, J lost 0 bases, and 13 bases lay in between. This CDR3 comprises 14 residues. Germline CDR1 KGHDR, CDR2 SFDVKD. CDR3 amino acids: CATPRGGDQETQYF. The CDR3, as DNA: TGTGCCACCCCGAGGGGGGGCGACCAAGAGACCCAGTACTTC.

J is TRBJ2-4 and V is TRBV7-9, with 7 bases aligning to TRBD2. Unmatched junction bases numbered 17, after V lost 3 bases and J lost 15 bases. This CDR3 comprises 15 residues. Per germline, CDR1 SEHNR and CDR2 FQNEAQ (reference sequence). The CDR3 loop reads CASSLLADRQFPAYF. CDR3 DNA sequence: TGTGCCAGCAGCTTGCTAGCGGACCGTCAGTTTCCCGCGTACTTC.

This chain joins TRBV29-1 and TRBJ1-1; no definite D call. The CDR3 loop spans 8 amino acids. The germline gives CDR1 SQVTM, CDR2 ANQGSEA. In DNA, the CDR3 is TGCAGTGCGGCCAAAGCTTTCTTT. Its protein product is CSAAKAFF. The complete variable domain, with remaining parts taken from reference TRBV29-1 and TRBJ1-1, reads SAVISQKPSRDICQRGTSLTIQCQVDSQVTMMFWYRQQPGQSLTLIATANQGSEATYESGFVIDKFPISRPNLTFSTLTVSNMSPEDSSIYLCSAAKAFFGQGTRLTVV.

In DNA, the CDR3 is TGTGCCAGCAGCAGTGGAGCGGAAGAGACCCAGTACTTC. This gives the protein CASSSGAEETQYF. The V and J genes are TRBV6-1 and TRBJ2-5; D might be TRBD2 (5 bases). Germline CDR1 MNHNS, CDR2 SASEGT. The CDR3 runs 13 residues. The V and J ends lost 6 bases and 3 bases respectively, with 11 bases between them.

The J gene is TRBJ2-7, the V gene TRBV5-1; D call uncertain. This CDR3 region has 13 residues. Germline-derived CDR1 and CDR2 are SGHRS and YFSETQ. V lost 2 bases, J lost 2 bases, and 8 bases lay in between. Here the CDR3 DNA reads TGCGCCAGCAGCTTCTGGAGAACCTACGAGCAGTACTTC. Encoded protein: CASSFWRTYEQYF.

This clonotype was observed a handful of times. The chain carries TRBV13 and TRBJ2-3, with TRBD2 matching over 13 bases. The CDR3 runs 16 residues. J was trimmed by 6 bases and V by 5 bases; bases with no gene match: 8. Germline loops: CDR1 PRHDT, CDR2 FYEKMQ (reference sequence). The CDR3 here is CASSPTSGGLTDTQYF. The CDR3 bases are TGTGCCAGCAGCCCGACTAGCGGGGGGTTGACGGATACGCAGTATTTT.

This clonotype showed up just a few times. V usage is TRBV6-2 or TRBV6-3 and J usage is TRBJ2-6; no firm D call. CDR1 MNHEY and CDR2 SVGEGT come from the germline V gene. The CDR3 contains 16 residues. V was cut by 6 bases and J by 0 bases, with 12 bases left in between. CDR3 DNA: TGTGCCAGCAGAGTCGACGGAAGCTCTGGGGCCAACGTCCTGACTTTC. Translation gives CASRVDGSSGANVLTF.

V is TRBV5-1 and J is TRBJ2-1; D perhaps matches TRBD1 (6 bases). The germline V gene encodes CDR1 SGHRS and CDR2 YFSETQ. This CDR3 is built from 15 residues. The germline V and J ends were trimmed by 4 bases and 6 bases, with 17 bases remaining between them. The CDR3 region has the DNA TGCGCCAGCAGCCCATGGGGGCCGGAGTCCAATGAGCAGTTCTTC. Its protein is CASSPWGPESNEQFF.

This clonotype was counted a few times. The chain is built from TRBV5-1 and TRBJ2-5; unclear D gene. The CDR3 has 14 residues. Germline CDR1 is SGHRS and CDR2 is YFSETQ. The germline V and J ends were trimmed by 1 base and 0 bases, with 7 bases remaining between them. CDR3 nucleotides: TGCGCCAGCAGCTTGCGCGGATACCAAGAGACCCAGTACTTC. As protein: CASSLRGYQETQYF.

For the CDR3, the DNA is TGTGCCAGCAGCTTTACTCCACTAAGCGCAGATACGCAGTATTTT. Translating gives CASSFTPLSADTQYF. The V and J genes are TRBV7-2 and TRBJ2-3; D not certain. Trimming took 3 bases from V and 4 from J, leaving 14 bases between them. CDR3 length: 15 residues. Per the germline V gene, CDR1 is SGHTA and CDR2 is FQGNSA.

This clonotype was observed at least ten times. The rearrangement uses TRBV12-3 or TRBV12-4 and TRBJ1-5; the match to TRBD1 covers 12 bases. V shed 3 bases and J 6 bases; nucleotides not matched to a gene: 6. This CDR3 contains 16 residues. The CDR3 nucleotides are TGTGCCAGCAGTTTTGGGACAGGGGGCCGGGGTCAGCCCCAGCATTTT. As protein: CASSFGTGGRGQPQHF.

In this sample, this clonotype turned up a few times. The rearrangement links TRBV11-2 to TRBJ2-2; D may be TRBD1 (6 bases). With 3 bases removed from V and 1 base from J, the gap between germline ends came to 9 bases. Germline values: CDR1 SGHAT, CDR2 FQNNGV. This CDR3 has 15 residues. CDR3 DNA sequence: TGTGCCAGCAGCTTGAGAGGGGGGAACACCGGGGAGCTGTTTTTT. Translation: CASSLRGGNTGELFF.

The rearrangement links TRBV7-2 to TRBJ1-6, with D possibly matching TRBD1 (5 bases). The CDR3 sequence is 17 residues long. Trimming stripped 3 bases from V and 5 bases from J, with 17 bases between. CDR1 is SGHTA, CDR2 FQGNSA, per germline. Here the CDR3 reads CASSLGRRQFNNSPLHF. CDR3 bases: TGTGCCAGCAGCTTGGGACGTCGGCAGTTTAATAATTCACCCCTCCACTTT.

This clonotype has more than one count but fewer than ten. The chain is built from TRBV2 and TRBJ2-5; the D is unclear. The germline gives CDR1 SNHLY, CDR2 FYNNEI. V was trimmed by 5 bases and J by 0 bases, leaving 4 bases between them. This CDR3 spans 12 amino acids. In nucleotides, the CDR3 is TGTGCCAGCAGTACAGACCAAGAGACCCAGTACTTC. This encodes CASSTDQETQYF.

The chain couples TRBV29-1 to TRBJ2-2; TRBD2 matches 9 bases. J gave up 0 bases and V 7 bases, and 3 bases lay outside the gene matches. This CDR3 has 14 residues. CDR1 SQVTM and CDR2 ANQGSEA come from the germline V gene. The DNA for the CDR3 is TGCAGCGGTAGCGGGGGCCCGAACACCGGGGAGCTGTTTTTT. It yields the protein CSGSGGPNTGELFF.